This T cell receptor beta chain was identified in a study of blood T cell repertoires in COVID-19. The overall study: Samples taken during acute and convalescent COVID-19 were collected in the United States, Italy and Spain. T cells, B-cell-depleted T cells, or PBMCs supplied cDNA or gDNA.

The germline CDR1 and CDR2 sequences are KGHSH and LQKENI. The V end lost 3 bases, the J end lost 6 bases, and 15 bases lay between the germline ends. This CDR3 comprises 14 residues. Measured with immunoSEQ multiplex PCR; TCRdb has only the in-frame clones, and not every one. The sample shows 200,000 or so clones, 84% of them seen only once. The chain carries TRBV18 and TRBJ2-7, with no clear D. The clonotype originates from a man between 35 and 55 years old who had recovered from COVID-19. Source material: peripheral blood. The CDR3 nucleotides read TGTGCCAGCTCACCTATAGAGAACTTCGGCGAGCAGTACTTC. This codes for CASSPIENFGEQYF.